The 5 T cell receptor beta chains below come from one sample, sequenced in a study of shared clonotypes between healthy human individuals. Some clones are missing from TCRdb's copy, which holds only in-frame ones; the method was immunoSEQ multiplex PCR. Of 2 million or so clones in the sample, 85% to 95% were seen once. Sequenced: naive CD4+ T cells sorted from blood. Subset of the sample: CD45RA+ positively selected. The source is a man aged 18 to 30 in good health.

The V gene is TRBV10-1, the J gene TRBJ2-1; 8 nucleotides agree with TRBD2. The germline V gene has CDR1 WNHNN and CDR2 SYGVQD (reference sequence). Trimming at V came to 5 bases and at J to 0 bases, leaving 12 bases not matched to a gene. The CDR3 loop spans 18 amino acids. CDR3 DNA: TGCGCCAGCAGTCACCCCCGGGAGGGCGGGAGCTCCTACAATGAGCAGTTCTTC. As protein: CASSHPREGGSSYNEQFF.

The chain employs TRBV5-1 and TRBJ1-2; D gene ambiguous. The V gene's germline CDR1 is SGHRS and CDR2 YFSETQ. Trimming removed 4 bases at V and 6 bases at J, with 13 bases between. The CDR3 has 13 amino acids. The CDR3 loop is CASSGRTTDGYTF. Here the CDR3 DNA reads TGCGCCAGCAGCGGACGGACGACCGATGGCTACACCTTC.

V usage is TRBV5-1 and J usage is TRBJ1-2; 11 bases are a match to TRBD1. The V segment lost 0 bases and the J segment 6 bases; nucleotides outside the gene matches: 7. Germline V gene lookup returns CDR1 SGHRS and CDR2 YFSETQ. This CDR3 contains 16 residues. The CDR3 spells CASSLDLGQGAHGYTF. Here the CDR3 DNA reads TGCGCCAGCAGCTTGGACCTTGGACAGGGGGCTCATGGCTACACCTTC.

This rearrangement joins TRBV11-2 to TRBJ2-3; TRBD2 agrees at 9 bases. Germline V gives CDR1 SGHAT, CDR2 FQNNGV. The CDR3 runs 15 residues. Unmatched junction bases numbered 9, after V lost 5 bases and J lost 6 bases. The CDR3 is CASSVAGGGVDTQYF. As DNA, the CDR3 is TGTGCCAGCAGCGTGGCCGGCGGGGGGGTGGATACGCAGTATTTT. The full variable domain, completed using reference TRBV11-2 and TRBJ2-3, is EAGVAQSPRYKIIEKRQSVAFWCNPISGHATLYWYQQILGQGPKLLIQFQNNGVVDDSQLPKDRFSAERLKGVDSTLKIQPAKLEDSAVYLCASSVAGGGVDTQYFGPGTRLTVL.

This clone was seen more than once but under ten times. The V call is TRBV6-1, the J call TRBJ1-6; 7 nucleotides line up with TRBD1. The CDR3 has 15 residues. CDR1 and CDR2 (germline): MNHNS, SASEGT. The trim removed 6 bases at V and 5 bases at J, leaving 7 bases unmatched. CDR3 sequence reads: CASSPGTADNSPLHF. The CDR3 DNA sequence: TGTGCCAGCAGCCCAGGGACAGCAGATAATTCACCCCTCCACTTT.